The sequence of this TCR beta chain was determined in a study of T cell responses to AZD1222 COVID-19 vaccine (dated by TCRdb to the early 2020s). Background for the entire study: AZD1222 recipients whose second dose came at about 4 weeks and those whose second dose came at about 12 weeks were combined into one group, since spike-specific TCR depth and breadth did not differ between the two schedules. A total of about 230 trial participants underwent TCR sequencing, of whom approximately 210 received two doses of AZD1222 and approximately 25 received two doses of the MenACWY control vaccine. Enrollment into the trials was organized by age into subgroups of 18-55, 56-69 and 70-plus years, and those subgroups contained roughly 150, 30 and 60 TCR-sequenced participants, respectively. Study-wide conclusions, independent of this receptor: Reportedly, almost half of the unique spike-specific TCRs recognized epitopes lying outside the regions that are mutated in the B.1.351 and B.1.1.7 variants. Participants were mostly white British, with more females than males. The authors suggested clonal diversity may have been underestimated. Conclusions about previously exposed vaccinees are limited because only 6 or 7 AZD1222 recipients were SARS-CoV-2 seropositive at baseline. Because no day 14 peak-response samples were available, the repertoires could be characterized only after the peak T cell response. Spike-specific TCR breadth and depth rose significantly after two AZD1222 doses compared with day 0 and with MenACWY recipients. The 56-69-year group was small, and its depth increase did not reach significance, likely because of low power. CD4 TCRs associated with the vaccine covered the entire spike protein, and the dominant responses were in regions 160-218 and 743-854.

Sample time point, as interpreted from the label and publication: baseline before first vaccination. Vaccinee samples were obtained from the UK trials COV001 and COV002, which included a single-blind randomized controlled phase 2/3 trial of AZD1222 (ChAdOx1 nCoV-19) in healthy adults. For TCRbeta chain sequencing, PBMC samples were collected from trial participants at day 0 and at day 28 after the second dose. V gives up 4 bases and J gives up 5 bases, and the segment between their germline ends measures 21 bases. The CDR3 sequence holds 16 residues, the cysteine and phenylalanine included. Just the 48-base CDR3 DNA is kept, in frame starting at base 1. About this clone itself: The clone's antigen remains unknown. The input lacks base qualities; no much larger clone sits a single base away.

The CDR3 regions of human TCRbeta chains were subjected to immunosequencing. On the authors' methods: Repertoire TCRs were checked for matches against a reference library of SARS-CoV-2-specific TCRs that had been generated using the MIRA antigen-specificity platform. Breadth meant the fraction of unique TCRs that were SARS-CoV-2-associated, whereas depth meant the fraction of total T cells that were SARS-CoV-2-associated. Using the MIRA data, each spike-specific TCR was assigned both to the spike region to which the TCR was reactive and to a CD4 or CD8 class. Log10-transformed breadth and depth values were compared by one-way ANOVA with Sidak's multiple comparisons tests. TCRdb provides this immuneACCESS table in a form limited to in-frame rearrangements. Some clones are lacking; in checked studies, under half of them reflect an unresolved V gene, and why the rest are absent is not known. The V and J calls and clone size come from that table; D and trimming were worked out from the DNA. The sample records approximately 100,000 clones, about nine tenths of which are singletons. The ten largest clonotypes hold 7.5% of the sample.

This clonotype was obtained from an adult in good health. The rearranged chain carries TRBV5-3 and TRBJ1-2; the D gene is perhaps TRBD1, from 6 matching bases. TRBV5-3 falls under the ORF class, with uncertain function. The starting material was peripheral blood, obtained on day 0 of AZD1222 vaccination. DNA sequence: TGTGCCAGAAGCAGACGGGGAAAGGACAGCGATTATGGCTACACCTTC. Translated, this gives CARSRRGKDSDYGYTF.